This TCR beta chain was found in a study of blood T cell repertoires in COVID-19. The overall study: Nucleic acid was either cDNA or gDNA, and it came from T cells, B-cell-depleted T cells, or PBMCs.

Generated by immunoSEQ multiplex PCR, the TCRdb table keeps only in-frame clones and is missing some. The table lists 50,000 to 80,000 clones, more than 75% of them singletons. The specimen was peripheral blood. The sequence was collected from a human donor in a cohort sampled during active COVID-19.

The CDR3 sequence is CASGIGQGGSYEQYF. DNA of the CDR3: TGTGCCAGCGGTATTGGACAGGGTGGCTCCTACGAGCAGTACTTC. V usage is TRBV6-5 and J usage is TRBJ2-7; 8 nucleotides line up with TRBD1. The CDR3 runs 15 residues. Trimming took 8 bases from V and 0 from J; bases not matched to a gene: 9. Germline CDR1 is MNHEY and CDR2 is SVGAGI.